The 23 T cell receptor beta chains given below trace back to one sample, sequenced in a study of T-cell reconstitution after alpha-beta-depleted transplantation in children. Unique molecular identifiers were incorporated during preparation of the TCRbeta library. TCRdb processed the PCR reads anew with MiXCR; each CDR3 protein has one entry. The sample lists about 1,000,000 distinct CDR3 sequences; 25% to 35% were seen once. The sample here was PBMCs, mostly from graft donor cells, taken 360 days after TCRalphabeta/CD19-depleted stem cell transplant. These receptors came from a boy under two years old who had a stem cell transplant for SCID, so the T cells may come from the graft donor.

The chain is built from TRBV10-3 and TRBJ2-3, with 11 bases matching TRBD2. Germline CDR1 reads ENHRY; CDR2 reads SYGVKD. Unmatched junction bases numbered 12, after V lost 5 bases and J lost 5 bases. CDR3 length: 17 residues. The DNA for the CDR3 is TGTGCCATCAGTAACCCCCTTAGCGGGGGGGCCGAAGATACGCAGTATTTT. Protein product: CAISNPLSGGAEDTQYF.

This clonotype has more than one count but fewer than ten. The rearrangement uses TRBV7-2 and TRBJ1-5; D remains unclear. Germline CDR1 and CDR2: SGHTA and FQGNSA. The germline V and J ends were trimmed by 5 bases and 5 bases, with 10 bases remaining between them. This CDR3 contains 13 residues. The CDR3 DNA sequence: TGTGCCAGCAGCCCTCTGTTTGATCAGCCCCAGCATTTT. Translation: CASSPLFDQPQHF.

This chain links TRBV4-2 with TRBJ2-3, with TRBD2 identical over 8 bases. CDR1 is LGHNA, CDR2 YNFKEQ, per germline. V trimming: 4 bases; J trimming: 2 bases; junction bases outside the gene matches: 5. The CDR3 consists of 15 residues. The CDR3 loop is CASSPIAGNTDTQYF. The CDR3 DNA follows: TGTGCCAGCAGCCCCATAGCGGGGAACACAGATACGCAGTATTTT.

The DNA of the CDR3 is TGCAGTGCTAGAGTGGGCGGGGGGGCTATATACAATGAGCAGTTCTTC. Translated, it gives CSARVGGGAIYNEQFF. This chain links TRBV20-1 with TRBJ2-1, with 9 bases identical to TRBD2. The CDR3 totals 16 residues. Looked up from germline, CDR1 is DFQATT and CDR2 is SNEGSKA (reference sequence). After removal of 1 base from V and 4 bases from J, the junction contained 8 bases not matched to a gene.

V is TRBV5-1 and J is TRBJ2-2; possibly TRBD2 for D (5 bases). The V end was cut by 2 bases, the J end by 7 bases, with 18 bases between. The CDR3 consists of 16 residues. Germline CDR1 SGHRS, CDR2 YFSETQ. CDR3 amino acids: CASSFLWEFGGGELFF. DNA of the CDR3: TGCGCCAGCAGCTTCCTATGGGAATTCGGAGGCGGGGAGCTGTTTTTT. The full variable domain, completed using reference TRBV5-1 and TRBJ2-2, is KAGVTQTPRYLIKTRGQQVTLSCSPISGHRSVSWYQQTPGQGLQFLFEYFSETQRNKGNFPGRFSGRQFSNSRSEMNVSTLELGDSALYLCASSFLWEFGGGELFFGEGSRLTVL.

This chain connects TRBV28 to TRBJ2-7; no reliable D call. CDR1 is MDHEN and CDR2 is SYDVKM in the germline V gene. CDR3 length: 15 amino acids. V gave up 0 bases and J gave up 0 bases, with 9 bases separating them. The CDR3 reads CASSLWAESSYEQYF. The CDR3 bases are TGTGCCAGCAGTTTATGGGCAGAGAGCTCCTACGAGCAGTACTTC.

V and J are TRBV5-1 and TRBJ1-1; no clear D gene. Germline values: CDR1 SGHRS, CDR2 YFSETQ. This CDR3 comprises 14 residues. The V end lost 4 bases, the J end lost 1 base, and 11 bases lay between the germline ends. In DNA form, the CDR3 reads TGCGCCAGCAGCCGACGCGATGCGAACACTGAAGCTTTCTTT. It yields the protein CASSRRDANTEAFF.

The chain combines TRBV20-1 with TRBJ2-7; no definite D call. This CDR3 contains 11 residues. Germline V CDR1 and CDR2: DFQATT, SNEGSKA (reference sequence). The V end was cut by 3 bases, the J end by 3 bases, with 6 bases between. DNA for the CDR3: TGCAGTGCTAGCAAGATCTACGAGCAGTACTTC. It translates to CSASKIYEQYF.

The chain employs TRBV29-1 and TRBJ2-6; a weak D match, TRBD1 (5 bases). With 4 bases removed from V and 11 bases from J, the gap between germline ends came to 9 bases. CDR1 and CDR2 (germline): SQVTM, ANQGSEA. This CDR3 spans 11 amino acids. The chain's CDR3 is CSVGIGDVLTF. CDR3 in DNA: TGCAGCGTTGGTATAGGGGACGTCCTGACTTTC.

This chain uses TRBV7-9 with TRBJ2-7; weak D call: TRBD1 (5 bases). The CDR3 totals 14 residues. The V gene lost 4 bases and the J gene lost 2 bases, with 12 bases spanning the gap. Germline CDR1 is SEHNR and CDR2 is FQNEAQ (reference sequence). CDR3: CASSSSTVAYEQYF. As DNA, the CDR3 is TGTGCCAGCAGCTCATCGACAGTGGCCTACGAGCAGTACTTC.

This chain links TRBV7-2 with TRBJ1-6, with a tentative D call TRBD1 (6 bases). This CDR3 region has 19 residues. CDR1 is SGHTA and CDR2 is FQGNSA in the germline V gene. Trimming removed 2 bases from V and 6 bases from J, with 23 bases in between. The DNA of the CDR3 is TGTGCCAGCAGCTTACGCTGGGGGCCCGTAGTTCTTGCTAATTCACCCCTCCACTTT. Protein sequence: CASSLRWGPVVLANSPLHF.

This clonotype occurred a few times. DNA for the CDR3: TGTGCCAGTAGTATTTGGCAGGCTGGCAATCAGCCCCAGCATTTT. Residues: CASSIWQAGNQPQHF. The J gene is TRBJ1-5, the V gene TRBV19, with D unclear. The CDR3 loop spans 15 amino acids. Per the germline V gene, CDR1 is LNHDA and CDR2 is SQIVND (reference sequence). V lost 3 bases and J 2 bases, leaving 11 bases between the germline ends.

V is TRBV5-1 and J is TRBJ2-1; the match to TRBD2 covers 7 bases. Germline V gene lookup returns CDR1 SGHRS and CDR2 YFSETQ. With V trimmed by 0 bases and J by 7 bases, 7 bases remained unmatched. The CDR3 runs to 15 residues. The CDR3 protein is CASSLAAGPVNEQFF. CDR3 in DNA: TGCGCCAGCAGCTTGGCAGCGGGGCCGGTTAATGAGCAGTTCTTC.

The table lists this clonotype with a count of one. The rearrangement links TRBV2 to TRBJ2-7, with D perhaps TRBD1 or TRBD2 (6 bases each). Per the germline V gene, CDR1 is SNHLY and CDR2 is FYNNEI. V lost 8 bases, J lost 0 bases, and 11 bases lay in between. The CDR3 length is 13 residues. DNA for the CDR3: TGTGCCAGCGCCTCGGGGGCCTCCTACGAGCAGTACTTC. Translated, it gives CASASGASYEQYF.

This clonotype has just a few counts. The CDR3 DNA is TGTGCCAGCAGCCCCGGACAGGGTTTCACAGATACGCAGTATTTT. Amino acid sequence: CASSPGQGFTDTQYF. The V gene is TRBV27, the J gene TRBJ2-3, with 8 bases that match TRBD1. Losses at the gene ends were 6 bases for V and 2 bases for J; bases not matched to a gene: 7. In germline, CDR1 is MNHEY, CDR2 SMNVEV (reference sequence). The CDR3 consists of 15 residues.

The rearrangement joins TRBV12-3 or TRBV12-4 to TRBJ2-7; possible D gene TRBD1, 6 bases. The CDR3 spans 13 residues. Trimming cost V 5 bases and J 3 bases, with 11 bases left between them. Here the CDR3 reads CASSRDTFYEQYF. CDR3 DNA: TGTGCCAGCAGTCGGGACACCTTCTACGAGCAGTACTTC.

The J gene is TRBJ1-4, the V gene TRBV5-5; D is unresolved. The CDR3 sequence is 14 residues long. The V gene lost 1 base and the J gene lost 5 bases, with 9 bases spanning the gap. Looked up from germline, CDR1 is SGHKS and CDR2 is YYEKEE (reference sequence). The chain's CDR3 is CASSLLPRNEKLFF. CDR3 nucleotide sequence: TGTGCCAGCAGCTTGTTACCGAGGAATGAAAAACTGTTTTTT. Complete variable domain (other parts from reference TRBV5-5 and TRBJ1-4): DAGVTQSPTHLIKTRGQQVTLRCSPISGHKSVSWYQQVLGQGPQFIFQYYEKEERGRGNFPDRFSARQFPNYSSELNVNALLLGDSALYLCASSLLPRNEKLFFGSGTQLSVL.

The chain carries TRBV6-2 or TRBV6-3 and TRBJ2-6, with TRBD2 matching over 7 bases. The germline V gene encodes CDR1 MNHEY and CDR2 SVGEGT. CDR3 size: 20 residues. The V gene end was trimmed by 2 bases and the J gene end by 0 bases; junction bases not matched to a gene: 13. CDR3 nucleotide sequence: TGTGCCAGCAGTTACCGGGAGGCCGGGGCAGCAAGCTCTGGGGCCAACGTCCTGACTTTC. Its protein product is CASSYREAGAASSGANVLTF.

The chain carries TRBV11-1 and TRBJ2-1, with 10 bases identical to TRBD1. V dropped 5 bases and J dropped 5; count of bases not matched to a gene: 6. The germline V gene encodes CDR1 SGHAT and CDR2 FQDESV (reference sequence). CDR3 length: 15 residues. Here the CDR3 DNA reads TGTGCCAGCAGCCCCGACAGGGGGCTCCACAATGAGCAGTTCTTC. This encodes CASSPDRGLHNEQFF.

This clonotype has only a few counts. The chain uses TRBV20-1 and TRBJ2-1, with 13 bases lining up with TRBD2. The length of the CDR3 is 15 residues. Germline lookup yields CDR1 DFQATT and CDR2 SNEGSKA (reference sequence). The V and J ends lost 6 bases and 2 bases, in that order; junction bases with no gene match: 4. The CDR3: CSAKLAGGPYNEQFF. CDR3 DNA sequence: TGCAGTGCCAAACTAGCGGGGGGGCCCTACAATGAGCAGTTCTTC.

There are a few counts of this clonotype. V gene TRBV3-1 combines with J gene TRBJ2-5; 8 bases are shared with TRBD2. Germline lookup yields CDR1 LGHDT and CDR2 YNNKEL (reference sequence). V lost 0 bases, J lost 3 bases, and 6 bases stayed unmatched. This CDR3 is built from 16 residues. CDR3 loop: CASSQDLLAGEETQYF. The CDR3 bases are TGTGCCAGCAGCCAAGATCTGCTAGCGGGCGAAGAGACCCAGTACTTC.

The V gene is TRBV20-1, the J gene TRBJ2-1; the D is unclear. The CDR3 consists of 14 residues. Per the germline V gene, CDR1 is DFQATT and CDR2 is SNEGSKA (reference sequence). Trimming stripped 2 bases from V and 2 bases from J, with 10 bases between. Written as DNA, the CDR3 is TGCAGTGCTAGACCCGCACCAACCTACAATGAGCAGTTCTTC. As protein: CSARPAPTYNEQFF.

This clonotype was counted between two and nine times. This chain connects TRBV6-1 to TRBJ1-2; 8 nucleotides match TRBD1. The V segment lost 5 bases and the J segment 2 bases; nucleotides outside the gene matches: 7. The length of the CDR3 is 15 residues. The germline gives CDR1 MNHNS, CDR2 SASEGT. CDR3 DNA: TGTGCCAGCAGTCCACGACAGGGGATCAACTATGGCTACACCTTC. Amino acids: CASSPRQGINYGYTF.